This TCR beta chain was sequenced for a study of blood T cell repertoires in COVID-19. Assay: immunoSEQ multiplex PCR; the TCRdb copy retains only in-frame clones and omits some. The data show fewer than 200,000 clones, roughly 86% seen once. Sequencing was done on a sample of peripheral blood. This sequence was found in a woman aged 55-70 years who had recovered from COVID-19.

CDR3 sequence: CASSLGTSGMYTQYF. In DNA form, the CDR3 reads TGTGCCAGCAGCCTTGGGACTAGCGGCATGTATACGCAGTATTTT. The chain is built from TRBV2 and TRBJ2-3, with 11 bases fitting TRBD2. Trimming took 6 bases from V and 7 from J; bases not matched to a gene: 9. This CDR3 has 15 residues. The germline V gene encodes CDR1 SNHLY and CDR2 FYNNEI.